This record concerns one T cell receptor (beta chain) sequence. The assay was immunoSEQ multiplex PCR, and TCRdb's table has in-frame clones only and misses some. The sample yields approximately 93,000 clones, 80% to 95% seen once. The sample originates from a study of T cell changes during pregnancy in multiple sclerosis. Trimming cost V 3 bases and J 5 bases; bases outside gene matches: 2. Germline CDR1 and CDR2: SGHRS and YFSETQ. CDR3 length: 14 amino acids. This TCR was sampled from a female donor with multiple sclerosis, enrolled in a pregnancy study. The chain combines TRBV5-1 with TRBJ2-2; 9 bases are shared with TRBD1. This material consisted of peripheral blood, taken before pregnancy. The CDR3 DNA sequence: TGCGCCAGCAGCTGGGGACAGGGAACCGGGGAGCTGTTTTTT. It encodes CASSWGQGTGELFF.